The rows below give T cell receptor beta chains drawn from one sample of a study of blood T cells in healthy people across ages. Via MiXCR, TCRdb re-called the 5' RACE reads, giving one row per CDR3 protein. The sample records about 1,500,000 distinct CDR3 sequences, 28% being singletons. Sequences were obtained from blood. The origin of the receptors is a woman aged 25-40 years in good health. CDR3s include the opening cysteine and the closing phenylalanine or tryptophan. The order of the fields is V gene, J gene, D gene, clone size, CDR3 DNA, CDR3 protein. A D gene is named only where the DNA matches it firmly. Expanded clones get a size class; other rows say once, few or many, or leave the size out.

v_gene: TRBV10-3
j_gene: TRBJ1-2
d_gene: TRBD1
abundance: -
CDR3nt: TGTGCCATCCCCCAGACAGGGGGCCCCTGGGATGGCTACACCTTC
CDR3aa: CAIPQTGGPWDGYTF

v_gene: TRBV27
j_gene: TRBJ2-3
d_gene: -
abundance: -
CDR3nt: TGTGCCAGCAGCCGCGACTATTCCTCAGATACGCAGTATTTT
CDR3aa: CASSRDYSSDTQYF

v_gene: TRBV25-1
j_gene: TRBJ2-3
d_gene: -
abundance: many
CDR3nt: TGTGCCAGCAGTGAAGTAGGAGGGATAAACACAGATACGCAGTATTTT
CDR3aa: CASSEVGGINTDTQYF

v_gene: TRBV20-1
j_gene: TRBJ2-1
d_gene: -
abundance: -
CDR3nt: TGCAGTGCAACCACCCGGGGGAGCTCCTACAATGAGCAGTTCTTC
CDR3aa: CSATTRGSSYNEQFF

v_gene: TRBV5-5
j_gene: TRBJ2-3
d_gene: TRBD2
abundance: -
CDR3nt: TGTGCCAGCAGCTTTGCCGCTAGCGGACCCACAGATACGCAGTATTTT
CDR3aa: CASSFAASGPTDTQYF

v_gene: TRBV5-5
j_gene: TRBJ1-4
d_gene: -
abundance: few
CDR3nt: TGTGCCAGCACCAAGACAAATGAAAAACTGTTTTTT
CDR3aa: CASTKTNEKLFF

v_gene: TRBV12-3/TRBV12-4
j_gene: TRBJ2-5
d_gene: -
abundance: many
CDR3nt: TGTGCCAGCAGGTCCGGGACCGGCCAAGAGACCCAGTACTTC
CDR3aa: CASRSGTGQETQYF

v_gene: TRBV3-1
j_gene: TRBJ2-3
d_gene: -
abundance: -
CDR3nt: TGTGCCAGCGGAATACGAGATACGCAGTATTTT
CDR3aa: CASGIRDTQYF

v_gene: TRBV5-1
j_gene: TRBJ1-1
d_gene: TRBD1
abundance: many
CDR3nt: TGCGCCAGCAGCCGGACAGGGGCGAACACTGAAGCTTTCTTT
CDR3aa: CASSRTGANTEAFF

v_gene: TRBV20-1
j_gene: TRBJ2-7
d_gene: TRBD2
abundance: -
CDR3nt: TGCAGTGCTAGAGATACGATAGCGGGGGACTACGAGCAGTACTTC
CDR3aa: CSARDTIAGDYEQYF

v_gene: TRBV3-1
j_gene: TRBJ2-1
d_gene: TRBD2
abundance: -
CDR3nt: TGTGCCAGCAGCCTAGGGACTAGCGGGGGCCAGGGGGATGAGCAGTTCTTC
CDR3aa: CASSLGTSGGQGDEQFF

v_gene: TRBV21-1
j_gene: TRBJ2-1
d_gene: -
abundance: -
CDR3nt: TGTGCCGGCAGCCGAGGGGCTACCACGAACAATGAGCAGTTCTTC
CDR3aa: CAGSRGATTNNEQFF

v_gene: TRBV5-1
j_gene: TRBJ2-3
d_gene: TRBD2
abundance: -
CDR3nt: TGCGCCAGCAGAAAACTAGCGAGCGCAGATACGCAGTATTTT
CDR3aa: CASRKLASADTQYF

v_gene: TRBV7-2
j_gene: TRBJ2-3
d_gene: -
abundance: few
CDR3nt: TGTGCCAGCAGCTTAACAGACCGTAGCACAGATACGCAGTATTTT
CDR3aa: CASSLTDRSTDTQYF

v_gene: TRBV20-1
j_gene: TRBJ1-2
d_gene: -
abundance: -
CDR3nt: TGCAGTGCTAGAGGCAAATCCGAGAACTATGGCTACACCTTC
CDR3aa: CSARGKSENYGYTF

v_gene: TRBV5-1
j_gene: TRBJ2-5
d_gene: -
abundance: -
CDR3nt: TGCGCCAGCAGCTTGAGGAAGCAAGAGACCCAGTACTTC
CDR3aa: CASSLRKQETQYF

v_gene: TRBV7-2
j_gene: TRBJ1-1
d_gene: -
abundance: few
CDR3nt: TGTGCCAGCAGCCGCCCAGGGTCCCCCACTGAAGCTTTCTTT
CDR3aa: CASSRPGSPTEAFF

v_gene: TRBV9
j_gene: TRBJ2-1
d_gene: TRBD2
abundance: -
CDR3nt: TGTGCCAGCAGCGTAGCTCTAGCGCATCTAGCGGGGGAAAATGAGCAGTTCTTC
CDR3aa: CASSVALAHLAGENEQFF

v_gene: TRBV20-1
j_gene: TRBJ2-1
d_gene: -
abundance: many
CDR3nt: TGCAGTGCTAGGGGGGGAGATGAGCAGTTCTTC
CDR3aa: CSARGGDEQFF

v_gene: TRBV28
j_gene: TRBJ2-5
d_gene: -
abundance: -
CDR3nt: TGTGCCAGTAGTACGGGCTTAGGATTTAGCGCAGAGACCCAGTACTTC
CDR3aa: CASSTGLGFSAETQYF

v_gene: TRBV10-3
j_gene: TRBJ2-3
d_gene: -
abundance: -
CDR3nt: TGTGCCATCGGGGGGCAGGCTGTAGATACGCAGTATTTT
CDR3aa: CAIGGQAVDTQYF

v_gene: TRBV9
j_gene: TRBJ1-5
d_gene: -
abundance: few
CDR3nt: TGTGCCAGCAGCGGAGGGGCAGGGACTAGCAATCAGCCCCAGCATTTT
CDR3aa: CASSGGAGTSNQPQHF

v_gene: TRBV6-5
j_gene: TRBJ2-6
d_gene: TRBD1
abundance: -
CDR3nt: TGTGCCAGCAGTTACTCGCGGGGACAGGGGGCTAGGGCCAACGTCCTGACTTTC
CDR3aa: CASSYSRGQGARANVLTF

v_gene: TRBV4-1
j_gene: TRBJ1-2
d_gene: -
abundance: few
CDR3nt: TGCGCCAGCAGCCAGACGACGGTTGACTATGGCTACACCTTC
CDR3aa: CASSQTTVDYGYTF

v_gene: TRBV7-9
j_gene: TRBJ2-5
d_gene: TRBD2
abundance: few
CDR3nt: TGTGCCAGCAGTCAAAGCACTAGCGCGCTGGGGGATGAGACCCAGTACTTC
CDR3aa: CASSQSTSALGDETQYF

v_gene: TRBV29-1
j_gene: TRBJ1-4
d_gene: TRBD1
abundance: -
CDR3nt: TGCAGCGTTGATCTTCGAGGGACAGAACTGTTTTTT
CDR3aa: CSVDLRGTELFF

v_gene: TRBV20-1
j_gene: TRBJ2-7
d_gene: TRBD2
abundance: -
CDR3nt: TGCAGTGCGCTGTCCGGGACTAGTGCCTACGAGCAGTACTTC
CDR3aa: CSALSGTSAYEQYF

v_gene: TRBV6-5
j_gene: TRBJ1-6
d_gene: -
abundance: few
CDR3nt: TGTGCCAGCAGTTACGAGCTCTATAATTCACCCCTCCACTTT
CDR3aa: CASSYELYNSPLHF

v_gene: TRBV12-3/TRBV12-4
j_gene: TRBJ2-1
d_gene: -
abundance: -
CDR3nt: TGTGCCAGCACTCTAGGATTGAATGGTGAGCAGTTCTTC
CDR3aa: CASTLGLNGEQFF

v_gene: TRBV7-3
j_gene: TRBJ1-1
d_gene: -
abundance: few
CDR3nt: TGTGCCAGCAGCCCAGCGGGGGCCACTGAAGCTTTCTTT
CDR3aa: CASSPAGATEAFF

v_gene: TRBV11-1
j_gene: TRBJ1-6
d_gene: -
abundance: -
CDR3nt: TGTGCCAGCAGCTCCTTCTCGGATTCACCCCTCCACTTT
CDR3aa: CASSSFSDSPLHF

v_gene: TRBV7-6
j_gene: TRBJ2-5
d_gene: TRBD2
abundance: -
CDR3nt: TGTGCCAGCAGCTTATCGGGCGGGGGGGCTCAGGAGACCCAGTACTTC
CDR3aa: CASSLSGGGAQETQYF

v_gene: TRBV5-1
j_gene: TRBJ1-2
d_gene: -
abundance: few
CDR3nt: TGCGCCAGCGGGTACGGGACATCGGACGGAGGCTACACCTTC
CDR3aa: CASGYGTSDGGYTF

v_gene: TRBV7-9
j_gene: TRBJ2-7
d_gene: TRBD1
abundance: -
CDR3nt: TGTGCCAGCAGCCCCCGACAGGGGGACACCTACGAGCAGTACTTC
CDR3aa: CASSPRQGDTYEQYF

v_gene: TRBV3-1
j_gene: TRBJ2-3
d_gene: -
abundance: few
CDR3nt: TGCGCCAGCAGCCCCAAGAGGTGGGGAGCGGCAGATACGCAGTATTTT
CDR3aa: CASSPKRWGAADTQYF

v_gene: TRBV6-5
j_gene: TRBJ1-1
d_gene: -
abundance: -
CDR3nt: TGTGCCGGCAGTACAGCGAACACTGAAGCTTTCTTT
CDR3aa: CAGSTANTEAFF